A single sample is the source of the 2 T cell receptor beta chains below, sequenced in a study of blood T cell repertoires in COVID-19. Method: immunoSEQ multiplex PCR; TCRdb's copy keeps in-frame clones and lacks some. The table lists about 210,000 clones, about 86% of them singletons. Sequencing used peripheral blood. Every receptor here comes from a man between 60 and 70 years old who had recovered from COVID-19.

This chain connects TRBV7-9 to TRBJ1-5; possibly TRBD1 for D (5 bases). V was shortened by 5 bases and J by 1 base, with 12 bases between the two germline ends. The CDR3 sequence is 15 residues long. Per germline, CDR1 SEHNR and CDR2 FQNEAQ (reference sequence). The DNA for the CDR3 is TGTGCCAGCAGCCAGGGTCCCTCAAGCAATCAGCCCCAGCATTTT. This codes for CASSQGPSSNQPQHF.

This chain's CDR3 is CASSLVGRDSPREQYF. CDR3 DNA: TGCGCCAGCAGCTTGGTAGGCCGGGACAGCCCTAGGGAGCAGTACTTC. The chain is built from TRBV5-1 and TRBJ2-7; 7 bases are a match to TRBD1. J was trimmed by 7 bases and V by 0 bases; bases with no gene match: 13. CDR1 and CDR2 from the germline V gene are SGHRS and YFSETQ. This CDR3 has 16 residues. The whole variable domain, remainder taken from reference TRBV5-1 and TRBJ2-7, is KAGVTQTPRYLIKTRGQQVTLSCSPISGHRSVSWYQQTPGQGLQFLFEYFSETQRNKGNFPGRFSGRQFSNSRSEMNVSTLELGDSALYLCASSLVGRDSPREQYFGPGTRLTVT.